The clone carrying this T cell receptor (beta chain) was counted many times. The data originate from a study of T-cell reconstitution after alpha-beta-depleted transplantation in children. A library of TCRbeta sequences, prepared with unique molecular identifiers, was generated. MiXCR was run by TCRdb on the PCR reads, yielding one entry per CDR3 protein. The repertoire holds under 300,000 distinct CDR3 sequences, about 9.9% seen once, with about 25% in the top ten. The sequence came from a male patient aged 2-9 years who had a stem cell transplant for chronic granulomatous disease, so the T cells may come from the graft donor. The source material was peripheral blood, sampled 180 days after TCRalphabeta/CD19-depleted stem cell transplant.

The CDR3 here is CASSLGLAAPNEQFF. The DNA of the CDR3 is TGCGCCAGCAGCTTGGGACTAGCGGCGCCCAATGAGCAGTTCTTC. V gene TRBV5-1 combines with J gene TRBJ2-1, with TRBD2 matching 9 bases. Trimming took 0 bases from V and 6 from J; bases not matched to a gene: 4. Germline V CDR1 and CDR2: SGHRS, YFSETQ. This CDR3 spans 15 amino acids.